The rows below give T cell receptor beta chains drawn from one sample of a study of T cells in Graves' hyperthyroidism and ophthalmopathy. TCRdb reanalysed the multiplex PCR reads using MiXCR and keeps one entry per CDR3 protein. The profile covers approximately 400,000 distinct CDR3 sequences, with approximately 15% appearing a single time and 11% taken by the ten largest. The specimen sequenced was blood. Receptors were obtained from a woman in her sixties or seventies with Graves' hyperthyroidism. Each CDR3 is given with its conserved first and last residue. The D gene is left open where the match is weak. Size values are once, few and many counts, or a class for expanded clones, and some rows have none.

TRBV12-3/TRBV12-4,TRBJ2-3,many,NA,TGTGCCAGCAGTTTTCTTGTCGAGGGGCAGGCGGTCCCAGATACGCAGTATTTT,CASSFLVEGQAVPDTQYF
TRBV11-3,TRBJ2-1,many,TRBD2,TGTGCCAGCAGCTTAGATCCTAGCGGGAGTCGGAATGAGCAGTTCTTC,CASSLDPSGSRNEQFF
TRBV28,TRBJ1-1,many,NA,TGTGCCAGCAAAACCCCGGCGGACACTGAAGCTTTCTTT,CASKTPADTEAFF
TRBV6-1,TRBJ2-3,NA,TRBD2,TGTGCCAGCACAAAAGCGGGACTAGCGAGGTGGAGCCCAGATACGCAGTATTTT,CASTKAGLARWSPDTQYF
TRBV11-2,TRBJ2-1,many,NA,TGTGCCAGCAGCTTAAGGCCTAGAGCGGGCGGCGATGAGCAGTTCTTC,CASSLRPRAGGDEQFF
TRBV2,TRBJ2-1,many,TRBD1,TGTGCCAGCAGCCAGACAGGGGGCACGGTGCAGTTCTTC,CASSQTGGTVQFF
TRBV5-1,TRBJ2-1,NA,TRBD2,TGCGCCAGCAGCACAATTTACGCCGGGACTAGCGGTTACAATGAGCAGTTCTTC,CASSTIYAGTSGYNEQFF
TRBV5-1,TRBJ2-2,few,NA,TGCGCCAGCAGCTTGCAAGGGAGTATGAACACCGGGGAGCTGTTTTTT,CASSLQGSMNTGELFF
TRBV19,TRBJ1-1,NA,NA,TGTGCCAGTAGTGATCGATTCCGGGACGTGAACACTGAAGCTTTCTTT,CASSDRFRDVNTEAFF
TRBV12-3/TRBV12-4,TRBJ2-2,few,TRBD1,TGTGCCAGCAGTTTAAGGCAGGGGGTCACCGGGGAGCTGTTTTTT,CASSLRQGVTGELFF
TRBV7-9,TRBJ1-2,NA,NA,TGTGCCAGCAGCCAATTTGTAGACTATGGCTACACCTTC,CASSQFVDYGYTF
TRBV7-9,TRBJ2-5,NA,TRBD1,TGTGCCAGCAGCCCGCAACCAGGGGGCATGGAGACCCAGTACTTC,CASSPQPGGMETQYF
TRBV6-1,TRBJ2-2,many,NA,TGTGCCAGTGTCTGGCAGAACCCGAACACCGGGGAGCTGTTTTTT,CASVWQNPNTGELFF
TRBV6-1,TRBJ1-1,many,NA,TGTGCCACTACCGAGGGGGGCTCGAACACTGAAGCTTTCTTT,CATTEGGSNTEAFF
TRBV12-3/TRBV12-4,TRBJ1-5,many,NA,TGTGCCAGCGGTCTGAGAAGCAATCAGCCCCAGCATTTT,CASGLRSNQPQHF
TRBV27,TRBJ1-2,many,TRBD1,TGTGCCAGCAGTCCCCTGGGGACAGGGAAGGACTATGGCTACACCTTC,CASSPLGTGKDYGYTF
TRBV6-1,TRBJ2-7,few,NA,TGTGCCAGCAGAACACCCGCCTACGAGCAGTACTTC,CASRTPAYEQYF